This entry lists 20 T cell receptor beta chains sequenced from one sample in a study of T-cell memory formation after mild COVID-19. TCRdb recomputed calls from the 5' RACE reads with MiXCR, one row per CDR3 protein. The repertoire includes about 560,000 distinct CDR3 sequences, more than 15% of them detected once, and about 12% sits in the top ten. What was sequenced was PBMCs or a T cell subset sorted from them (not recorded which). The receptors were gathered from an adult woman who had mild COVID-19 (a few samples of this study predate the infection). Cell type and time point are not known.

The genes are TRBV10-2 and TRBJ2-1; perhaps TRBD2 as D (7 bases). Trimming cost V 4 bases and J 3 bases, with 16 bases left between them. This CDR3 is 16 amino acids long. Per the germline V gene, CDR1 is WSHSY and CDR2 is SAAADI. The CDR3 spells CASSAGRGADYNEQFF. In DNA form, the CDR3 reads TGCGCCAGCAGTGCGGGTCGGGGGGCAGACTACAATGAGCAGTTCTTC.

The CDR3 spells CASSPGTSGRTGELFF. In nucleotides, the CDR3 is TGTGCCAGCAGCCCCGGGACTAGCGGGAGAACCGGGGAGCTGTTTTTT. The genes are TRBV7-9 and TRBJ2-2; 14 positions agree with TRBD2. The CDR3 length is 16 residues. The germline V gene has CDR1 SEHNR and CDR2 FQNEAQ (reference sequence). V lost 5 bases and J lost 5; bases outside the gene matches: 4.

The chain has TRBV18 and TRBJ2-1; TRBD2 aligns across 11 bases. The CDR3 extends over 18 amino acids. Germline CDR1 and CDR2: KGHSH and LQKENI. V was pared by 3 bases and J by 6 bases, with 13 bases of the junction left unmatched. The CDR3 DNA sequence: TGTGCCAGCTCACCCCGTATAGCGGGAGGGCAAGGGGCCAATGAGCAGTTCTTC. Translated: CASSPRIAGGQGANEQFF.

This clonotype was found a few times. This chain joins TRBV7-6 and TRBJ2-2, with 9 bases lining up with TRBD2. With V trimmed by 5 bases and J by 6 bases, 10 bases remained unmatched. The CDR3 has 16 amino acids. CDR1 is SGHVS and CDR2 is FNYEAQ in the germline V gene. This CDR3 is CASSPWTSELSGELFF. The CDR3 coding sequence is TGTGCCAGCAGCCCATGGACTAGCGAGCTTTCCGGGGAGCTGTTTTTT.

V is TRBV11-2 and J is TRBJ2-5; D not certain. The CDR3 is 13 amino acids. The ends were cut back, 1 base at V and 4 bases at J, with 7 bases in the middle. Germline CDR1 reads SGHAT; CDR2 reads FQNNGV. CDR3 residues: CASSLGVLETQYF. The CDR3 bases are TGTGCCAGCAGCTTAGGAGTTTTAGAGACCCAGTACTTC.

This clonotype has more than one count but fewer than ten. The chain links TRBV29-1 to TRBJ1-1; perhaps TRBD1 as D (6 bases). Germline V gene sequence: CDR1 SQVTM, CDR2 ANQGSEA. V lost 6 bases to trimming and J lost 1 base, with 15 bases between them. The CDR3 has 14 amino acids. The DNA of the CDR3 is TGCAGCGTGGGCGTACAGGGAGCGAACACTGAAGCTTTCTTT. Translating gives CSVGVQGANTEAFF.

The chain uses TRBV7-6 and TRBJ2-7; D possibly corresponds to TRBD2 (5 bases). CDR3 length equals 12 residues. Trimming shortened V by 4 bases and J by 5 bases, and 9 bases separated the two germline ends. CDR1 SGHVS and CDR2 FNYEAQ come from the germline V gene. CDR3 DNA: TGTGCCAGCAGCTCCTCCGGGGACGAGCAGTACTTC. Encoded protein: CASSSSGDEQYF.

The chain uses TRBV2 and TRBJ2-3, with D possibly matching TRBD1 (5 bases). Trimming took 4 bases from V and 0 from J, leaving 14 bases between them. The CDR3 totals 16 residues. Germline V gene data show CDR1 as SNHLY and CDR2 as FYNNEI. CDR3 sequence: CASSVSGLHSTDTQYF. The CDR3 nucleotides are TGTGCCAGCAGTGTATCAGGGCTGCATAGCACAGATACGCAGTATTTT.

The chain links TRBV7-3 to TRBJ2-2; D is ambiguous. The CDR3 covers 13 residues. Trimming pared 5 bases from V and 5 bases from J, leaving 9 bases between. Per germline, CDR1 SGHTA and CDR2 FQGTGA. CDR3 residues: CASSPEATGELFF. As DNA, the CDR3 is TGTGCCAGCAGCCCAGAGGCTACCGGGGAGCTGTTTTTT.

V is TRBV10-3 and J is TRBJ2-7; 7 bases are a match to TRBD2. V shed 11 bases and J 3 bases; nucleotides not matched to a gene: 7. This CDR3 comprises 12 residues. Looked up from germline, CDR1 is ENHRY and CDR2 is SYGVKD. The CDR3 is CAPRSGNYEQYF. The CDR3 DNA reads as TGTGCCCCGAGAAGCGGGAACTACGAGCAGTACTTC.

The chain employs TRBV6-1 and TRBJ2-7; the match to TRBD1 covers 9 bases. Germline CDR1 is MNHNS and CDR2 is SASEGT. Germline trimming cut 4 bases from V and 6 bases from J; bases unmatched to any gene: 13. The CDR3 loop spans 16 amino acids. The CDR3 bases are TGTGCCAGCAGTGGCCTGAGGACAGGGGTCCCATCCGAGCAGTACTTC. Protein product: CASSGLRTGVPSEQYF.

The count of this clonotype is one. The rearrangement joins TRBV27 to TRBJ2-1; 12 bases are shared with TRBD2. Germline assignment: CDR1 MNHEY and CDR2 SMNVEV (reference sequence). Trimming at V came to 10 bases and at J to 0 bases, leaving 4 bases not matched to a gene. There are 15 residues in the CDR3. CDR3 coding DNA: TGTGCCACGACTAGCGGGGGAGTCTCCTACAATGAGCAGTTCTTC. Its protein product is CATTSGGVSYNEQFF.

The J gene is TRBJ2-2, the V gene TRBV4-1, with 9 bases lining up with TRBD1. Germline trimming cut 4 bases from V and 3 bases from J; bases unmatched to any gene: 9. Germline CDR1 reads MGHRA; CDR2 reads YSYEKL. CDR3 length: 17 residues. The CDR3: CASSPLIRDRDTGELFF. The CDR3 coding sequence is TGCGCCAGCAGCCCTCTCATCCGGGACAGGGACACCGGGGAGCTGTTTTTT.

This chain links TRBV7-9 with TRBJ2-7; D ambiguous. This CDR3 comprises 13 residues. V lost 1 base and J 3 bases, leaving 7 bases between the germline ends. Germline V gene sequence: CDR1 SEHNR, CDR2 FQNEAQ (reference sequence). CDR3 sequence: CASSLDPDYEQYF. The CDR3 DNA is TGTGCCAGCAGCTTAGACCCCGACTACGAGCAGTACTTC.

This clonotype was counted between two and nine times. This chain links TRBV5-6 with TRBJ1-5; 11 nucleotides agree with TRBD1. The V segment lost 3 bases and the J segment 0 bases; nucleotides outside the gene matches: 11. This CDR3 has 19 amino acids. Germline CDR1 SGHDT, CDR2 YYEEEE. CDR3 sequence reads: CASSSRDRGSSSSNQPQHF. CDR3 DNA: TGTGCCAGCAGCTCCAGGGACAGGGGGTCCTCGTCTAGCAATCAGCCCCAGCATTTT.

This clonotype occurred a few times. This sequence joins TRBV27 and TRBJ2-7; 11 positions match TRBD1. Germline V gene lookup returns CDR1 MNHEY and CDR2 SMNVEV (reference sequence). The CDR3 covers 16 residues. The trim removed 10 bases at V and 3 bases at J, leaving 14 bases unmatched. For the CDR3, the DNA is TGTGCCACCGTCCTGACCGGGACAGGGGGGATCTACGAGCAGTACTTC. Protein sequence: CATVLTGTGGIYEQYF.

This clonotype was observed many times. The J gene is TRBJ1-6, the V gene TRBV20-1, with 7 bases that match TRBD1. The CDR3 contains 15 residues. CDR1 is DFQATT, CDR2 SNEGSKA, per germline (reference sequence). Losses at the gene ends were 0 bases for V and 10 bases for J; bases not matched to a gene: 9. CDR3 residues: CSARDRRQGKSPLHF. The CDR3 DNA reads TGCAGTGCTAGAGATCGGAGACAGGGAAAATCACCCCTCCACTTT.

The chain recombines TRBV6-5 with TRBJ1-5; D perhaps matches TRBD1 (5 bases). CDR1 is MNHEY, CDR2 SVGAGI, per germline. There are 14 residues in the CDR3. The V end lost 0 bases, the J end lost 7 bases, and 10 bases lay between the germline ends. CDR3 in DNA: TGTGCCAGCAGTTACTCGGCAGGGTTACAGCCCCAGCATTTT. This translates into CASSYSAGLQPQHF.

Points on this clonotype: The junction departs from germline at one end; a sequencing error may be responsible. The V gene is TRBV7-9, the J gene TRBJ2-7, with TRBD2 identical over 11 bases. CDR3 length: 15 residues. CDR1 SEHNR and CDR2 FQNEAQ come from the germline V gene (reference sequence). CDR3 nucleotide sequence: TGTGCAAGCAGCCCGAAATCGACTAGCGGGGTGAAGCAGTACTTC. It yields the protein CASSPKSTSGVKQYF.

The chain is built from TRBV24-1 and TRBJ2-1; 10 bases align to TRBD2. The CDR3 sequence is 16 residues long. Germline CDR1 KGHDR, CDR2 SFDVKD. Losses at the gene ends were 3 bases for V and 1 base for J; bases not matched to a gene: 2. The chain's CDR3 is CATSDKLAGSYNEQFF. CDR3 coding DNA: TGTGCCACCAGTGATAAACTAGCGGGGTCCTACAATGAGCAGTTCTTC.